These T cell receptor beta chains were read from a single sample in a study of blood T cell repertoires in COVID-19. Profiling relied on immunoSEQ multiplex PCR, and the TCRdb table lists in-frame clones only, not all of them. This sample has hundreds of thousands of clones, with roughly 89% found just once. The sequenced sample consisted of peripheral blood. The origin of the receptors is a woman in her 50s with COVID-19, enrolled during active disease. Both conserved end residues are part of each CDR3. A D gene is named only where the DNA matches it firmly. Clone size is shown for a subset of rows, as once, few, many or a class of expanded clone.

>TRBV28|TRBD1|TRBJ2-5|NA
CASSKQGVETQYF
TGTGCCAGCTCAAAACAGGGGGTAGAGACCCAGTACTTC
>TRBV5-1|NA|TRBJ1-2|NA
CASSFDGSGGYTF
TGCGCCAGCAGCTTTGACGGGAGTGGGGGCTACACCTTC
>TRBV5-1|TRBD2|TRBJ2-7|NA
CASSARTGLAGGTYEQYF
TGCGCCAGCAGCGCGAGGACGGGACTAGCGGGGGGGACCTACGAGCAGTACTTC
>TRBV5-1|TRBD1|TRBJ2-7|NA
CASSLAPGTGTLSYEQYF
TGCGCCAGCAGCTTGGCCCCCGGGACAGGGACTCTCTCCTACGAGCAGTACTTC
>TRBV21-1|NA|TRBJ1-4|NA
CASSKVGGGCDEKLFF
TGTGCCAGCAGCAAAGTAGGCGGGGGATGTGATGAAAAACTGTTTTTT
>TRBV5-1|NA|TRBJ1-6|NA
CASSLGLSYNSPLHF
TGCGCCAGCAGCTTGGGACTCTCCTATAATTCACCCCTCCACTTT
>TRBV28|TRBD1|TRBJ2-1|NA
CASSFPTFRDSYNEQFF
TGTGCCAGCAGTTTTCCGACCTTTAGGGACAGCTACAATGAGCAGTTCTTC
>TRBV5-1|TRBD1|TRBJ1-1|NA
CASSLGQGELKAFF
TGCGCCAGCAGCTTGGGACAGGGAGAACTTAAAGCTTTCTTT
>TRBV7-9|TRBD2|TRBJ2-3|NA
CASSSPPWGGSTDTQYF
TGTGCCAGCAGCTCCCCCCCGTGGGGGGGGAGCACAGATACGCAGTATTTT
>TRBV7-9|TRBD2|TRBJ2-3|once
CASSLASSGGEDTQYF
TGTGCCAGCAGCTTAGCGTCAAGCGGGGGGGAGGATACGCAGTATTTT
>TRBV19|TRBD1|TRBJ1-2|NA
CASSIPGTGIYGYTF
TGTGCCAGTAGTATTCCCGGGACAGGGATTTATGGCTACACCTTC
>TRBV6-5|NA|TRBJ1-1|NA
CASLGGSYTEAFF
TGTGCCAGCTTGGGAGGTAGTTACACTGAAGCTTTCTTT
>TRBV4-1|NA|TRBJ1-2|NA
CASSQTTGPDYTF
TGCGCCAGCAGCCAAACTACAGGACCCGACTACACCTTC
>TRBV6-5|NA|TRBJ2-2|NA
CASTRKGENTGELFF
TGTGCCAGCACCAGAAAGGGGGAAAACACCGGGGAGCTGTTTTTT
>TRBV27|NA|TRBJ1-2|NA
CASSLGRGSTNYGYTF
TGTGCCAGCAGTTTAGGTAGGGGGTCAACTAACTATGGCTACACCTTC
>TRBV7-3|NA|TRBJ2-4|NA
CASSFTGKAKNIQYF
TGTGCCAGCAGCTTCACAGGTAAGGCCAAAAACATTCAGTACTTC
>TRBV30|NA|TRBJ2-3|NA
CAWSVGSTSGPDTQYF
TGTGCCTGGAGTGTCGGTAGCACCTCTGGCCCAGATACGCAGTATTTT
>TRBV10-2|TRBD1|TRBJ2-7|NA
CASRRGPEQYF
TGCGCCAGCAGGAGGGGGCCCGAGCAGTACTTC
>TRBV5-1|NA|TRBJ1-2|NA
CASSLEGRGGYTF
TGCGCCAGCAGCTTGGAAGGGCGAGGGGGCTACACCTTC
>TRBV2|NA|TRBJ2-4|NA
CASSGTGTGRNIQYF
TGTGCCAGCAGTGGGACGGGGACCGGGAGAAACATTCAGTACTTC
>TRBV28|NA|TRBJ2-2|NA
CASSLVGVSGELFF
TGTGCCAGCAGTTTGGTGGGCGTCTCAGGGGAGCTGTTTTTT
>TRBV11-2|NA|TRBJ1-3|NA
CASSAWRAASGNTIYF
TGTGCCAGCAGCGCGTGGAGGGCCGCCTCTGGAAACACCATATATTTT
>TRBV15|NA|TRBJ1-2|NA
CATADSHYGYTF
TGTGCCACCGCGGACAGCCACTATGGCTACACCTTC
>TRBV5-1|TRBD2|TRBJ2-7|once
CASSLRGGGRNYEQYF
TGCGCCAGCAGCTTGCGGGGGGGCGGGAGAAACTACGAGCAGTACTTC
>TRBV18|NA|TRBJ2-3|NA
CASSPPGLSPPDTQYF
TGTGCCAGCTCACCACCGGGACTCTCTCCCCCAGATACGCAGTATTTT
>TRBV11-2|NA|TRBJ2-2|few
CASRHLGSLNTGELFF
TGTGCCAGCCGACATTTGGGCAGCCTGAACACCGGGGAGCTGTTTTTT
>TRBV6-1|NA|TRBJ2-2|NA
CASSEVRDTTGELFF
TGTGCCAGCAGTGAAGTCCGGGATACCACCGGGGAGCTGTTTTTT
>TRBV5-1|NA|TRBJ2-6|NA
CASSLTPASSSGANVLTF
TGCGCCAGCAGCTTGACGCCCGCGTCCTCTTCTGGGGCCAACGTCCTGACTTTC
>TRBV5-4|NA|TRBJ2-7|NA
CASSLAGRGTSYEQYF
TGTGCCAGCAGCTTGGCGGGGCGGGGGACAAGCTACGAGCAGTACTTC
>TRBV5-1|NA|TRBJ2-3|NA
CASSLIAGRDTQYF
TGCGCCAGCAGCTTGATTGCAGGGCGGGATACGCAGTATTTT
>TRBV4-2|TRBD1|TRBJ1-5|NA
CASSHMGQISNQPQHF
TGTGCCAGCAGCCACATGGGACAGATAAGCAATCAGCCCCAGCATTTT
>TRBV30|NA|TRBJ1-5|NA
CAWSVGLPGGNQPQHF
TGTGCCTGGAGTGTAGGCCTCCCCGGGGGCAATCAGCCCCAGCATTTT
>TRBV19|NA|TRBJ1-1|few
CASSSFRGNTEAFF
TGTGCCAGTAGTTCGTTCAGGGGGAACACTGAAGCTTTCTTT
>TRBV15|TRBD1|TRBJ2-2|few
CATSREIEGARDTGELFF
TGTGCCACCAGCAGAGAGATTGAGGGGGCGCGGGACACCGGGGAGCTGTTTTTT
>TRBV7-3|NA|TRBJ1-1|NA
CASSFGGNTEAFF
TGTGCCAGCAGCTTCGGCGGTAACACTGAAGCTTTCTTT
>TRBV9|NA|TRBJ1-4|NA
CASSVGLGHGNEKLFF
TGTGCCAGCAGCGTAGGATTGGGACACGGGAATGAAAAACTGTTTTTT
>TRBV6-1|NA|TRBJ1-4|NA
CASSEDLSVATNEKLFF
TGTGCCAGCAGTGAAGACTTGAGCGTTGCAACTAATGAAAAACTGTTTTTT
>TRBV19|NA|TRBJ1-5|NA
CASRDPSGGNQPQHF
TGTGCCAGCCGGGACCCATCGGGGGGAAATCAGCCCCAGCATTTT
>TRBV11-2|NA|TRBJ2-6|NA
CASSPWGPGANVLTF
TGTGCCAGCAGCCCCTGGGGCCCTGGGGCCAACGTCCTGACTTTC
>TRBV28|TRBD1|TRBJ1-1|NA
CASSPGTGAKDTEAFF
TGTGCCAGCAGTCCTGGGACAGGGGCGAAGGACACTGAAGCTTTCTTT
>TRBV5-5|NA|TRBJ2-1|few
CASRPRDRSGVNEQFF
TGTGCCAGCAGACCTAGAGACAGGTCCGGGGTCAATGAGCAGTTCTTC
>TRBV24-1|TRBD1|TRBJ2-7|once
CATSDQDRSYEQYF
TGTGCCACCAGTGATCAGGACAGGTCCTACGAGCAGTACTTC